This T cell receptor beta chain was profiled in a study of blood T cell repertoires in COVID-19. The overall study: Samples taken during acute and convalescent COVID-19 were collected in the United States, Italy and Spain. From T cells, B-cell-depleted T cells, or PBMCs came the material, which was cDNA or gDNA.

CDR1 and CDR2 (germline): MGHRA, YSYEKL. V was cut by 0 bases and J by 7 bases, with 7 bases left in between. CDR3 length equals 14 residues. Original handling: Reference gene primer amplification yielded estimated nucleated cell counts. Assay used: immunoSEQ multiplex PCR; TCRdb lists only in-frame clones, some missing. V and J calls and clone size are as listed in that table; D and trimming were resolved from the DNA. The profile shows approximately 120,000 clones, about four fifths of them singletons. Sequencing input: peripheral blood. This TCR derives from a human donor in a cohort sampled during active COVID-19. The chain combines TRBV4-1 with TRBJ1-6; D is unclear. The CDR3 DNA follows: TGCGCCAGCAGCCAAGAAACGGGGAATTCACCCCTCCACTTT. Translated, it gives CASSQETGNSPLHF.